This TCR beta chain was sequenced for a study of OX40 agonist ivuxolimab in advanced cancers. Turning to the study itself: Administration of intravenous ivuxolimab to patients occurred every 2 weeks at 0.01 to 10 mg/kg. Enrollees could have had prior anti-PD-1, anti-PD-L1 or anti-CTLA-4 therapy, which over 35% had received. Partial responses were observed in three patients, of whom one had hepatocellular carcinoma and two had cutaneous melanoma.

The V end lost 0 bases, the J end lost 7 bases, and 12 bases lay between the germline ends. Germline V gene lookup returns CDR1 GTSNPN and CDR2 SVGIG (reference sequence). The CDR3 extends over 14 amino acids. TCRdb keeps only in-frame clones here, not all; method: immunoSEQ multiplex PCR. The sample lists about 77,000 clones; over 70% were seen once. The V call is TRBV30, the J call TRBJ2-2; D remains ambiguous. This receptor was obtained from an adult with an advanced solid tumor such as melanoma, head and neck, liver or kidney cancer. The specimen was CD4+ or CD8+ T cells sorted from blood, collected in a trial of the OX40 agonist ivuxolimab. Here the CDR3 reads CAWSVWGLGGELFF. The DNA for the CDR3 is TGTGCCTGGAGTGTGTGGGGTTTGGGCGGGGAGCTGTTTTTT.